Only one count was recorded for the clone carrying this TCR beta chain. V was clipped by 1 base and J by 9 bases, with 15 bases between them. This CDR3 comprises 14 residues. Germline CDR1 and CDR2: SEHNR and FQNEAQ (reference sequence). The data were taken from a study of blood T cell repertoires in COVID-19. Across the whole study: The analysed material was cDNA or gDNA that came from T cells, B-cell-depleted T cells, or PBMCs.

Generated by immunoSEQ multiplex PCR, the TCRdb table keeps only in-frame clones and is missing some. The sample carries 250,000 or so clones, 85% to 90% recorded once. The chain recombines TRBV7-9 with TRBJ1-1; D uncertain. The sample consisted of peripheral blood. The sequence came from a man aged 30 to 39 with COVID-19, enrolled during active disease. Written as DNA, the CDR3 is TGTGCCAGCAGCTTAGACTTGGTACGCGCGCAAGCTTTCTTT. Translated: CASSLDLVRAQAFF.